This T cell receptor beta chain was sequenced for a study of PD-L1 blockade in urothelial cancer (dated by TCRdb to about 2017). Regarding the research as a whole: Therapy was started in about 2014 for all patients, and atezolizumab 1,200 mg was administered intravenously every 3 weeks. About 85% of the roughly 29 patients were identified as males with urothelial cancer of bladder origin, and a prior smoking history was reported by 18 of 29 patients. An ECOG performance status of 0 or 1 was recorded for the patients, and 0 to 3 prior chemotherapy regimens had been received by the patients. Blood samples were analyzed 3 weeks after the start of treatment (second dose) and 6 weeks after the start of treatment. Blood samples yielded a median of around 150,000 T cells and more than 75,000 unique TCRs, with median clonality roughly 0.085. An exploratory multi-omic analysis was conducted of the somatic, immune and clinical correlates of response to PD-L1 blockade with atezolizumab in urothelial cancer. TCR sequencing covered pretreatment tumor samples and matched, serially collected peripheral blood taken before and after atezolizumab treatment. Progression-free survival longer than 6 months counted as durable clinical benefit, and TCR features were additionally tested against both progression-free and overall survival. In the same patients, whole exome sequencing and RNA sequencing of pretreatment tumors were performed in addition to TCR sequencing. Durable clinical benefit was achieved by nine patients but not by the remaining 20. Some 30 patients had pretreatment blood TCR-seq, 24 had at least one posttreatment blood collection, and 24 had tumor TCR-seq.

Overall study results and their limits: Patients with durable benefit showed greater expansion of tumor-associated TCR clones in peripheral blood 3 weeks after starting treatment (n ≈ 20, p = 0.022). A pretreatment peripheral blood TCR clonality below the median was linked to improved progression-free and overall survival. Small sample size (n ≈ 29) and many exploratory analyses mean the results are intended to be hypothesis-generating.

V and J lose 7 bases and 8 bases, and a span of 14 bases separates them. The CDR3 sequence holds 12 residues, the cysteine and phenylalanine included. This entry keeps only the CDR3 DNA: 36 bases, framed from base 1. CDR1 and CDR2 are read off the germline V gene (reference sequence) as WNHNN and SYGVQD. Each PCR received spiked-in synthetic TCR analog templates so that absolute template abundance could be estimated from read counts. TCRbeta CDR3 regions were amplified from genomic DNA with bias-controlled V and J gene primers using the immunoSEQ assay. Sequencing of rearranged TCRbeta segments was done at approximately 20X coverage. For the original study's pipeline: Sequencing errors were corrected by clustering and CDR3s were annotated against IMGT to assign V, D and J genes. Only productive TCRbeta rearrangements were used in downstream analyses, excluding out-of-frame or stop-codon sequences. To compute clonality, Shannon entropy was normalized by the log of the number of unique productive sequences and then subtracted from one. Fisher's exact test with Benjamini-Hochberg correction, using a cutoff of adjusted p below 0.01, was how clones that differed between time points or between blood and tumor were identified. The immuneACCESS repertoire file appears here via TCRdb, limited to in-frame rearrangements. These files lack a portion of the clones; in checked studies, under half of the deficit traces to unresolved V genes, and the cause of the others is not known. V and J calls and clone size are as listed in that table; D and trimming were resolved from the DNA. This sample holds approximately 110,000 clones; 70% to 85% were observed only once. About 2.4% of the sample is taken by the ten largest.

This clone was counted only a few times. Its antigen specificity is not known. No base qualities exist here, and no much larger clone lies one base off it. The cohort included some 30 patients with locally advanced or metastatic urothelial carcinoma who were treated at Memorial Sloan Kettering on a trial protocol. Peripheral blood mononuclear cells were collected pretreatment and during treatment, with between 1 and 8 total time points per patient. The Qiagen DNeasy Blood extraction kit was used to purify genomic DNA from total PBMCs and from tumor samples. PBMCs were collected pretreatment and during treatment, and were isolated and stored as previously described.

The input for sequencing was PBMCs, taken around atezolizumab (anti-PD-L1) treatment. This TCR came from a man between 50 and 59 years old with urothelial cancer. The chain is made from TRBV10-1 and TRBJ1-1, and TRBD1 may be the D gene, going by 6 matching bases. Here is the DNA: TGCGCCAGCAATTCAGGGGTCGGCGAAGCTTTCTTT. Its amino acids are CASNSGVGEAFF.